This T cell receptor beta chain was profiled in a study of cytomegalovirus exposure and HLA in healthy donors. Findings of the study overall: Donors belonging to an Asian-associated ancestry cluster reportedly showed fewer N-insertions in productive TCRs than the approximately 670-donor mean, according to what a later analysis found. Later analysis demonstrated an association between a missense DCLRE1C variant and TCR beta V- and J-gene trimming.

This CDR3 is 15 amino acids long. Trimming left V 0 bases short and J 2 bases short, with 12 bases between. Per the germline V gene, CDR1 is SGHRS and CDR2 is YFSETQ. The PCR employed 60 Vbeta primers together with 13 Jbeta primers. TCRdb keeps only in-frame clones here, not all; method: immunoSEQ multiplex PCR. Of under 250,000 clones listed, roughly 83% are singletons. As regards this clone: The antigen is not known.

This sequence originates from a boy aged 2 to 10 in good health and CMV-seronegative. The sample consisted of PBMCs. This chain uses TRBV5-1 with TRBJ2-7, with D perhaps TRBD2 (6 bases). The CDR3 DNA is TGCGCCAGCAGCTTGGGGTTTAGCGGCCCCTACGAGCAGTACTTC. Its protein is CASSLGFSGPYEQYF. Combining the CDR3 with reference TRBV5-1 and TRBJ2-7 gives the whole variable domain KAGVTQTPRYLIKTRGQQVTLSCSPISGHRSVSWYQQTPGQGLQFLFEYFSETQRNKGNFPGRFSGRQFSNSRSEMNVSTLELGDSALYLCASSLGFSGPYEQYFGPGTRLTVT.